The next 20 T cell receptor beta chains were all read from a single sample in a study of CD8 T cells in Susac syndrome. Random hexamers were used to reverse transcribe the RNA input (roughly 0.5 to 1 ug). Each CDR3 protein gets one entry after TCRdb re-called the immunoSEQ multiplex PCR reads with MiXCR. Here the sample spans around 180,000 distinct CDR3 sequences, 90% to 95% being singletons. Sample: CD4+ T cells from PBMCs. The receptor source for this set is a human donor with Susac syndrome.

The gene calls are TRBV18 and TRBJ2-3; 7 bases fit TRBD1. Germline V gives CDR1 KGHSH, CDR2 LQKENI. The V gene end was trimmed by 8 bases and the J gene end by 2 bases; junction bases not matched to a gene: 4. The CDR3 length is 13 residues. The CDR3, as DNA: TGTGCCAGCAGGGGGCCAGACACAGATACGCAGTATTTT. Translating it yields CASRGPDTDTQYF.

The chain uses TRBV5-4 and TRBJ2-6, with 10 bases matching TRBD1. The V and J ends lost 4 bases and 3 bases, in that order; junction bases with no gene match: 4. Looked up from germline, CDR1 is SGHNT and CDR2 is YYREEE (reference sequence). The CDR3 has 16 residues. CDR3 DNA: TGTGCCAGCAGCCGCGGGACAGGGGATGGGGCCAACGTCCTGACTTTC. This codes for CASSRGTGDGANVLTF. The full variable domain, with the rest looked up from reference TRBV5-4 and TRBJ2-6, is ETGVTQSPTHLIKTRGQQVTLRCSSQSGHNTVSWYQQALGQGPQFIFQYYREEENGRGNFPPRFSGLQFPNYSSELNVNALELDDSALYLCASSRGTGDGANVLTFGAGSRLTVL.

The J gene is TRBJ2-5, the V gene TRBV12-3 or TRBV12-4; D not certain. There are 10 residues in the CDR3. V lost 8 bases, J lost 4 bases, and 5 bases lay in between. The CDR3 nucleotides are TGTGCCAGCCAAAGAGAGACCCAGTACTTC. Translated, it gives CASQRETQYF.

This chain links TRBV11-2 with TRBJ2-7; D is ambiguous. CDR3 length: 14 amino acids. CDR1 SGHAT and CDR2 FQNNGV come from the germline V gene. The V end was cut by 1 base, the J end by 3 bases, with 10 bases between. CDR3: CASSLVSVGYEQYF. The CDR3 bases are TGTGCCAGCAGCTTAGTGTCCGTGGGCTACGAGCAGTACTTC.

This chain links TRBV6-2 or TRBV6-3 with TRBJ2-5, with 12 bases aligning to TRBD2. Germline V gives CDR1 MNHEY, CDR2 SVGEGT. This CDR3 is 15 amino acids long. With 5 bases clipped from V and 1 base from J, the junction kept 2 bases outside the gene matches. The CDR3 DNA sequence: TGTGCCAGCAGTGAGACTAGCGGGGGCCAAGAGACCCAGTACTTC. It translates to CASSETSGGQETQYF.

The chain carries TRBV10-3 and TRBJ1-6, with 8 positions matching TRBD1. The CDR3 totals 14 residues. The V segment lost 10 bases and the J segment 4 bases; nucleotides outside the gene matches: 6. Germline CDR1 is ENHRY and CDR2 is SYGVKD. In DNA form, the CDR3 reads TGTGCCACGCAGGGGGCCAATTATAATTCACCCCTCCACTTT. Protein: CATQGANYNSPLHF.

The rearrangement links TRBV20-1 to TRBJ2-3; tentative D call: TRBD1 (5 bases). Germline CDR1 and CDR2: DFQATT and SNEGSKA (reference sequence). The V end lost 3 bases, the J end lost 3 bases, and 7 bases lay between the germline ends. The CDR3 consists of 12 residues. DNA of the CDR3: TGCAGTGCTAGGCCAGGGACAGATACGCAGTATTTT. Its protein product is CSARPGTDTQYF.

This rearrangement joins TRBV6-6 to TRBJ2-7; D tentatively reads TRBD1 or TRBD2 (6 bases each). Looked up from germline, CDR1 is MNHNY and CDR2 is SVGAGI (reference sequence). The V and J ends lost 2 bases and 3 bases respectively, with 17 bases between them. CDR3 length: 16 residues. DNA of the CDR3: TGTGCCAGCAGTTACCTGTTACGGGGGCCCCTCTACGAGCAGTACTTC. Protein sequence: CASSYLLRGPLYEQYF.

The V and J genes are TRBV15 and TRBJ1-5; 8 bases agree with TRBD1. Losses at the gene ends were 0 bases for V and 2 bases for J; bases not matched to a gene: 6. This CDR3 spans 17 amino acids. CDR1 LNHNV and CDR2 YYDKDF come from the germline V gene (reference sequence). This CDR3 reads CATSRELGQEGNQPQHF. The CDR3 bases are TGTGCCACCAGCAGAGAATTGGGACAGGAAGGCAATCAGCCCCAGCATTTT. Full variable domain (missing parts from reference TRBV15 and TRBJ1-5): DAMVIQNPRYQVTQFGKPVTLSCSQTLNHNVMYWYQQKSSQAPKLLFHYYDKDFNNEADTPDNFQSRRPNTSFCFLDIRSPGLGDTAMYLCATSRELGQEGNQPQHFGDGTRLSIL.

The rearrangement uses TRBV7-2 and TRBJ2-5; D perhaps matches TRBD1 (5 bases). The germline V gene has CDR1 SGHTA and CDR2 FQGNSA. This CDR3 is built from 13 residues. Trimming stripped 8 bases from V and 1 base from J, with 11 bases between. The CDR3 DNA reads TGTGCCAGCGCTACTGACAGCCAAGAGACCCAGTACTTC. It is translated as CASATDSQETQYF.

This clonotype has only one observation. V is TRBV5-1 and J is TRBJ1-6; possible D gene TRBD1, 5 bases. The V and J ends lost 0 bases and 7 bases respectively, with 14 bases between them. CDR3 length: 16 amino acids. Germline V gene sequence: CDR1 SGHRS, CDR2 YFSETQ. CDR3 sequence (DNA): TGCGCCAGCAGCTTGGCCCCTCCAGGGTTAAATTCACCCCTCCACTTT. Translation: CASSLAPPGLNSPLHF.

The chain carries TRBV12-3 or TRBV12-4 and TRBJ1-1, with 8 bases fitting TRBD1. V lost 0 bases to trimming and J lost 3 bases; unmatched junction nucleotides: 0. This CDR3 spans 14 amino acids. The CDR3 bases are TGTGCCAGCAGTTTAGCACAGGGGGACACTGAAGCTTTCTTT. This sequence encodes CASSLAQGDTEAFF.

The J gene is TRBJ2-1, the V gene TRBV11-1; possibly TRBD1 or TRBD2 for D (5 bases each). CDR1 and CDR2 (germline): SGHAT, FQDESV (reference sequence). This CDR3 is built from 13 residues. V lost 2 bases and J 9 bases, leaving 11 bases between the germline ends. CDR3: CASSLIRGGEQFF. CDR3 nucleotides: TGTGCCAGCAGCTTAATACGGGGCGGTGAGCAGTTCTTC.

The chain links TRBV28 to TRBJ2-7; no firm D call. Trimming pared 4 bases from V and 7 bases from J, leaving 5 bases between. The CDR3 spans 10 residues. From germline, CDR1 is MDHEN and CDR2 SYDVKM. The CDR3 here is CASSSREQYF. DNA for the CDR3: TGTGCCAGCAGTTCTAGAGAGCAGTACTTC.

The chain recombines TRBV10-3 with TRBJ2-5; D possibly corresponds to TRBD1 (5 bases). This CDR3 region has 15 residues. Trimming pared 0 bases from V and 2 bases from J, leaving 10 bases between. Germline V lookup: CDR1 ENHRY, CDR2 SYGVKD. The CDR3 region has the DNA TGTGCCATCAGTGAGTCGACTGGACAACAAGAGACCCAGTACTTC. Protein sequence: CAISESTGQQETQYF.

The gene calls are TRBV4-3 and TRBJ1-1; no reliable D call. V was trimmed by 2 bases and J by 5 bases, leaving 12 bases between them. The CDR3 is 14 amino acids. CDR1 is LGHNA, CDR2 YSLEER, per germline. CDR3 in amino acids: CASSQLDSGTEAFF. CDR3 DNA sequence: TGCGCCAGCAGCCAACTTGATAGCGGTACTGAAGCTTTCTTT.

The chain is built from TRBV4-3 and TRBJ2-7; no definite D call. Germline CDR1 LGHNA, CDR2 YSLEER. This CDR3 has 14 amino acids. Trimming cost V 2 bases and J 0 bases, with 8 bases left between them. CDR3 sequence: CASSQLLSSYEQYF. The DNA for the CDR3 is TGCGCCAGCAGCCAACTTTTGAGCTCCTACGAGCAGTACTTC.

V gene TRBV5-4 combines with J gene TRBJ2-7; D remains ambiguous. Germline-derived CDR1 and CDR2 are SGHNT and YYREEE (reference sequence). The CDR3 is made up of 12 amino acids. V was trimmed by 0 bases and J by 7 bases, leaving 8 bases between them. The CDR3: CASSLESREQYF. As DNA, the CDR3 is TGTGCCAGCAGCTTGGAATCCCGAGAGCAGTACTTC. The full variable domain, its missing parts supplied by reference TRBV5-4 and TRBJ2-7, is ETGVTQSPTHLIKTRGQQVTLRCSSQSGHNTVSWYQQALGQGPQFIFQYYREEENGRGNFPPRFSGLQFPNYSSELNVNALELDDSALYLCASSLESREQYFGPGTRLTVT.

The CDR3 sequence is CASSLGARDTDTQYF. Here the CDR3 DNA reads TGTGCCAGCAGTTTAGGGGCCAGGGACACAGATACGCAGTATTTT. V is TRBV12-3 or TRBV12-4 and J is TRBJ2-3, with D maybe TRBD1 (5 bases). There are 15 residues in the CDR3. The germline V and J ends were trimmed by 1 base and 2 bases, with 10 bases remaining between them.

The chain carries TRBV12-3 or TRBV12-4 and TRBJ1-1, with TRBD1 matching over 7 bases. Germline trimming cut 5 bases from V and 4 bases from J; bases unmatched to any gene: 13. The CDR3 is made up of 16 amino acids. The CDR3 reads CASSLDWTGRSTEAFF. In DNA form, the CDR3 reads TGTGCCAGCAGTCTCGATTGGACAGGCCGGAGCACTGAAGCTTTCTTT.